The rows below give T cell receptor beta chains drawn from one sample of a study of blood T cell repertoires in COVID-19. Data came from immunoSEQ multiplex PCR; TCRdb stores just in-frame clones and leaves some out. The sample carries tens of thousands of clones, roughly 88% recorded once. Sequencing used peripheral blood. All receptors derive from a man aged 55 to 70 with acute or convalescent COVID-19. Each CDR3 is given with its conserved first and last residue. D genes are given only for firm matches. The size of a clone is reported for some rows only, either as once, few or many, or as a class for expanded clones.

v_gene	abundance	j_gene	d_gene	CDR3nt	CDR3aa
TRBV3-1/TRBV3-2	once	TRBJ2-3	TRBD1	TGTGCCAGCAGCCAAGTCAGGGGGCTAGCGAGAGATACGCAGTATTTT	CASSQVRGLARDTQYF
TRBV6-5	NA	TRBJ2-1	NA	TGTGCCAGCAGTAGACAGGTCTACAATGAGCAGTTCTTC	CASSRQVYNEQFF
TRBV19	NA	TRBJ1-5	TRBD1	TGTGCCAGTAGCAGACAGGGGGCTAACAATCAGCCCCAGCATTTT	CASSRQGANNQPQHF
TRBV5-1	NA	TRBJ2-1	NA	TGCGCCAGCAGCTCGACGATGGGGGGTGAGCAGTTCTTC	CASSSTMGGEQFF
TRBV12-3/TRBV12-4	NA	TRBJ1-2	NA	TGTGCCAGCAGTTTTAGAGGGTCAGATGGCTACACCTTC	CASSFRGSDGYTF
TRBV7-9	NA	TRBJ2-1	NA	TGTGCCAGCAGCTTAAGTGCAGGGAGGTACAATGAGCAGTTCTTC	CASSLSAGRYNEQFF
TRBV9	NA	TRBJ2-1	NA	TGTGCCAGCAGCGTAGGAGGGACTTTTTACAATGAGCAGTTCTTC	CASSVGGTFYNEQFF
TRBV6-5	NA	TRBJ2-1	TRBD2	TGTGCCAGCAGTAGGGCTAGCGGCTACAATGAGCAGTTCTTC	CASSRASGYNEQFF
TRBV11-2	once	TRBJ2-1	TRBD2	TGTGCCAGCAGCTTACGCCCGGGAGCGGGGGGGCTTAGGAATGAGCAGTTCTTC	CASSLRPGAGGLRNEQFF
TRBV29-1	NA	TRBJ1-2	NA	TGCAGCGTTGCGGGGGGCAACTATGGCTACACCTTC	CSVAGGNYGYTF
TRBV7-2	NA	TRBJ2-7	NA	TGTGCCAGCAGCCGGACCACAGGGTCCTACGAGCAGTACTTC	CASSRTTGSYEQYF
TRBV7-6	NA	TRBJ1-4	NA	TGTGCCAGCAGCTTAGAAGCAGGGGACAATGAAAAACTGTTTTTT	CASSLEAGDNEKLFF
TRBV28	NA	TRBJ1-3	NA	TGTGCCACCCTGACAACCTCTGGAAACACCATATATTTT	CATLTTSGNTIYF
TRBV7-3	NA	TRBJ2-3	TRBD1	TGTGCCAGCAGCCCAAGGGGACAGCCCAACACAGATACGCAGTATTTT	CASSPRGQPNTDTQYF
TRBV5-4	NA	TRBJ1-4	NA	TGTGCCAGCAGCCCCGGGGGAGGGGTCGAAAAACTGTTTTTT	CASSPGGGVEKLFF
TRBV15	NA	TRBJ2-1	TRBD2	TGTGCCACCAGCAGAGATGGGGAGGGCGAGCAGTTCTTC	CATSRDGEGEQFF
TRBV11-2	NA	TRBJ1-2	NA	NA	CASSSNFGTGNNTF
TRBV3-1/TRBV3-2	NA	TRBJ2-1	TRBD2	TGTGCCAGCAGTCCTACTGGGCGGGGGGGCTACAATGAGCAGTTCTTC	CASSPTGRGGYNEQFF